A single sample is the source of the 17 T cell receptor beta chains below, sequenced in a study of blood T cell repertoires in COVID-19. TCRdb's copy holds only in-frame clones and misses some; the assay was immunoSEQ multiplex PCR. The table records roughly 120,000 clones, about 88% of them present only once. The specimen was peripheral blood. These receptors all stem from a man between 60 and 70 years old with COVID-19, enrolled during active disease.

The chain is built from TRBV24-1 and TRBJ2-2, with D tentatively TRBD1 (6 bases). The CDR3 contains 15 residues. The germline CDR1 and CDR2 sequences are KGHDR and SFDVKD. V shed 6 bases and J shed 1 base, with 11 bases lying between them. The CDR3 nucleotides are TGTGCCACCAGTACCGGACAGTTGAACACCGGGGAGCTGTTTTTT. The encoded protein is CATSTGQLNTGELFF.

The chain joins TRBV19 to TRBJ1-2; 10 bases map to TRBD1. Germline V gene data show CDR1 as LNHDA and CDR2 as SQIVND (reference sequence). This CDR3 region has 15 residues. J was trimmed by 6 bases and V by 4 bases; bases with no gene match: 8. CDR3: CASSTSTGTGDGYTF. The CDR3, as DNA: TGTGCCAGTAGTACCAGCACCGGGACAGGGGATGGCTACACCTTC. The full variable domain, completed using reference TRBV19 and TRBJ1-2, is DGGITQSPKYLFRKEGQNVTLSCEQNLNHDAMYWYRQDPGQGLRLIYYSQIVNDFQKGDIAEGYSVSREKKESFPLTVTSAQKNPTAFYLCASSTSTGTGDGYTFGSGTRLTVV.

This sequence joins TRBV10-2 and TRBJ1-5, with D possibly being TRBD1 (5 bases). CDR1 is WSHSY and CDR2 is SAAADI in the germline V gene. This CDR3 contains 14 residues. V was trimmed by 3 bases and J by 5 bases, leaving 11 bases between them. DNA of the CDR3: TGCGCCAGCAGTGATCCCAGGGAGGATCAGCCCCAGCATTTT. Translating it yields CASSDPREDQPQHF.

This clone was counted only a few times. The CDR3 spells CASSLQGQVYGYTF. In DNA, the CDR3 is TGCGCCAGCAGCTTGCAGGGACAGGTCTATGGCTACACCTTC. The rearrangement joins TRBV5-1 to TRBJ1-2; 8 bases match TRBD1. This CDR3 region has 14 residues. Unmatched junction bases numbered 3, after V lost 1 base and J lost 4 bases. CDR1 and CDR2 from the germline V gene are SGHRS and YFSETQ.

The rearrangement uses TRBV5-4 and TRBJ2-2; tentatively, D is TRBD2 (6 bases). Germline V gene data show CDR1 as SGHNT and CDR2 as YYREEE (reference sequence). With 4 bases removed from V and 0 bases from J, the gap between germline ends came to 13 bases. This CDR3 spans 16 amino acids. The CDR3 region is CASSPGGDPNTGELFF. The DNA for the CDR3 is TGTGCCAGCAGCCCGGGCGGGGATCCGAACACCGGGGAGCTGTTTTTT.

The chain has TRBV4-1 and TRBJ1-2, with D perhaps matching TRBD1 (6 bases). Trimming pared 3 bases from V and 3 bases from J, leaving 20 bases between. This CDR3 comprises 17 residues. Germline V gene sequence: CDR1 MGHRA, CDR2 YSYEKL. The CDR3 here is CASSHRPGTPGDYGYTF. CDR3 in DNA: TGCGCCAGCAGCCATCGACCTGGGACACCCGGGGACTATGGCTACACCTTC.

As regards this clone: Germline is not matched at one junction end, which may reflect a read error. This chain connects TRBV6-4 to TRBJ1-6; a weak D match, TRBD1 (5 bases). CDR1 MRHNA and CDR2 SNTAGT come from the germline V gene. The CDR3 totals 15 residues. The CDR3 DNA reads TGTGCCAGCAGCGACTTGGCAGGGATTAATTCACCCCTCCACTTT. Translating gives CASSDLAGINSPLHF.

This clone appeared once. The chain recombines TRBV2 with TRBJ2-1; a weak D match, TRBD2 (6 bases). V shed 4 bases and J shed 8 bases, with 6 bases lying between them. CDR1 and CDR2 from the germline V gene are SNHLY and FYNNEI. This CDR3 region has 11 residues. The CDR3 DNA is TGTGCCAGCAGTGGACTAGATGAGCAGTTCTTC. Its translation: CASSGLDEQFF. Supplemented by reference TRBV2 and TRBJ2-1, the full variable domain reads EPEVTQTPSHQVTQMGQEVILRCVPISNHLYFYWYRQILGQKVEFLVSFYNNEISEKSEIFDDQFSVERPDGSNFTLKIRSTKLEDSAMYFCASSGLDEQFFGPGTRLTVL.

This chain uses TRBV10-3 with TRBJ1-6; the match to TRBD1 covers 8 bases. The length of the CDR3 is 16 residues. Per germline, CDR1 ENHRY and CDR2 SYGVKD. V lost 4 bases to trimming and J lost 8 bases; unmatched junction nucleotides: 10. The CDR3 nucleotides are TGTGCCATCAGTGCTTCTCCGACAGGGGAAGATTCACCCCTCCACTTT. Translating gives CAISASPTGEDSPLHF.

Only a few counts were recorded for this clone. The rearrangement joins TRBV18 to TRBJ2-2; 9 bases align to TRBD2. J lost 5 bases, V lost 4 bases, and 5 bases had no gene match. Germline V gives CDR1 KGHSH, CDR2 LQKENI. This CDR3 has 15 residues. CDR3 loop: CASSHRTSETGELFF. Written as DNA, the CDR3 is TGTGCCAGCTCACACCGGACTAGCGAAACCGGGGAGCTGTTTTTT.

The chain uses TRBV24-1 and TRBJ1-5; 8 nucleotides align to TRBD1. Germline-derived CDR1 and CDR2 are KGHDR and SFDVKD. The CDR3 is 16 amino acids. V lost 4 bases to trimming and J lost 4 bases; unmatched junction nucleotides: 8. The CDR3 region has the DNA TGTGCCACCAGTGACCGTAAAACAGGGGGGAATCAGCCCCAGCATTTT. Translating it yields CATSDRKTGGNQPQHF.

To note about this clone: Other DNA sequences from this sample encode an identical CDR3 as well. The J gene is TRBJ1-1, the V gene TRBV29-1, with TRBD1 matching 9 bases. CDR3 length equals 13 residues. Looked up from germline, CDR1 is SQVTM and CDR2 is ANQGSEA. The V gene end was trimmed by 7 bases and the J gene end by 4 bases; junction bases not matched to a gene: 7. The CDR3 DNA is TGCAGCGCTCAGACAGGGGGAGGCACTGAAGCTTTCTTT. As protein: CSAQTGGGTEAFF.

About this clone: Mismatch with germline at one junction end may stem from a read error. This chain uses TRBV3-1 (or the pseudogene TRBV3-2) with TRBJ2-7; D ambiguous. The CDR3 has 14 amino acids. The V gene's germline CDR1 is LGHDT and CDR2 YNNKEL (reference sequence). The CDR3 DNA reads TGTGCCAGCAGCCAAGGCGAAGACCACTACAAGCAGTACTTC. Protein sequence: CASSQGEDHYKQYF.

This chain links TRBV24-1 with TRBJ2-1; 16 bases map to TRBD2. V lost 9 bases and J lost 6; bases outside the gene matches: 10. Looked up from germline, CDR1 is KGHDR and CDR2 is SFDVKD. The CDR3 consists of 17 residues. Here the CDR3 reads CATEGGLAGGIINEQFF. CDR3 DNA sequence: TGTGCCACCGAAGGGGGACTAGCGGGAGGGATTATCAATGAGCAGTTCTTC.

This chain uses TRBV30 with TRBJ2-3; 9 bases are a match to TRBD2. With V trimmed by 1 base and J by 2 bases, 4 bases remained unmatched. The CDR3 covers 15 residues. Germline lookup yields CDR1 GTSNPN and CDR2 SVGIG (reference sequence). The CDR3 bases are TGTGCCTGGAGTGAGCGGGAGGCCTCCACAGATACGCAGTATTTT. It yields the protein CAWSEREASTDTQYF.

The CDR3 sequence is CASSSRGQQYGYTF. The CDR3 region has the DNA TGCGCCAGCAGCTCCAGGGGGCAGCAATATGGCTACACCTTC. V is TRBV5-1 and J is TRBJ1-2; 8 bases match TRBD1. The CDR3 length is 14 residues. Unmatched junction bases numbered 6, after V lost 3 bases and J lost 5 bases. The germline CDR1 and CDR2 sequences are SGHRS and YFSETQ.

The rearrangement uses TRBV9 and TRBJ2-7; TRBD2 matches at 10 bases. CDR3 length: 16 amino acids. V trimming: 0 bases; J trimming: 0 bases; junction bases outside the gene matches: 3. CDR1 and CDR2 from the germline V gene are SGDLS and YYNGEE. The CDR3 loop reads CASSVEPSGSSYEQYF. The CDR3 bases are TGTGCCAGCAGCGTAGAGCCTAGCGGGAGCTCCTACGAGCAGTACTTC.